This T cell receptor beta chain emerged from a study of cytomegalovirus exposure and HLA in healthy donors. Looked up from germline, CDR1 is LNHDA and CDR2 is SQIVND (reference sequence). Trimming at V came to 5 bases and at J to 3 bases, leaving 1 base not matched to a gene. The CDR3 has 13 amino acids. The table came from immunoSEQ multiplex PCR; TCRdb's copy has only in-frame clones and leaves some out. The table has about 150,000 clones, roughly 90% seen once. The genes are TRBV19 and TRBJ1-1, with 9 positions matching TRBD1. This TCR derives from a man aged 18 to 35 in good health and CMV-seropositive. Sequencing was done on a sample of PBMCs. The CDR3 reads CASSRQGDTEAFF. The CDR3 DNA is TGTGCCAGTAGTCGACAGGGGGACACTGAAGCTTTCTTT.